These 30 T cell receptor beta chains were all obtained from the same sample, sequenced in a study of T cell changes during pregnancy in multiple sclerosis. Method: immunoSEQ multiplex PCR; TCRdb's copy keeps in-frame clones and lacks some. Of tens of thousands of clones in the sample, about nine tenths are singletons; the top ten hold 0.95% to 1.5%. Sequences were derived from CD4+ T cells from peripheral blood mononuclear cells, sampled after pregnancy. These receptor sequences come from a female donor with multiple sclerosis, enrolled in a pregnancy study.

V is TRBV9 and J is TRBJ2-5, with 11 bases fitting TRBD1. The CDR3 is made up of 15 amino acids. Germline trimming cut 3 bases from V and 0 bases from J; bases unmatched to any gene: 1. Germline loops: CDR1 SGDLS, CDR2 YYNGEE. CDR3 sequence: CASSAGQGDQETQYF. In nucleotides, the CDR3 is TGTGCCAGCAGCGCGGGACAGGGGGACCAAGAGACCCAGTACTTC.

V and J are TRBV14 and TRBJ1-2, with TRBD1 matching over 7 bases. After removal of 1 base from V and 8 bases from J, the junction contained 4 bases not matched to a gene. The CDR3 contains 13 residues. Looked up from germline, CDR1 is SGHDN and CDR2 is FVKESK. This chain's CDR3 is CASSQGDSFGYTF. CDR3 sequence (DNA): TGTGCCAGCAGCCAAGGGGACAGCTTCGGCTACACCTTC.

The J gene is TRBJ1-5, the V gene TRBV28, with 8 bases aligning to TRBD1. Germline V CDR1 and CDR2: MDHEN, SYDVKM. The V segment lost 5 bases and the J segment 5 bases; nucleotides outside the gene matches: 8. The length of the CDR3 is 15 residues. This CDR3 reads CASSPSGQGYQPQHF. The CDR3 DNA is TGTGCCAGCAGTCCCAGCGGACAGGGCTATCAGCCCCAGCATTTT.

V usage is TRBV11-2 and J usage is TRBJ2-7, with TRBD2 matching over 13 bases. The CDR3 is made up of 18 amino acids. Unmatched junction bases numbered 12, after V lost 2 bases and J lost 5 bases. The germline V gene encodes CDR1 SGHAT and CDR2 FQNNGV. In nucleotides, the CDR3 is TGTGCCAGCAGCTTAACCACCGGACTAGCGGGAGTTGTTCACGAGCAGTACTTC. Protein product: CASSLTTGLAGVVHEQYF.

The CDR3 DNA sequence: TGTGCCATCAGTGCTCTAGCGGGACCCGAGACCCAGTACTTC. Translated, it gives CAISALAGPETQYF. This chain joins TRBV10-3 and TRBJ2-5, with 9 bases that match TRBD2. Germline V CDR1 and CDR2: ENHRY, SYGVKD. Losses at the gene ends were 4 bases for V and 5 bases for J; bases not matched to a gene: 5. This CDR3 has 14 amino acids.

The chain links TRBV18 to TRBJ1-1, with D unresolved. The CDR3 consists of 19 residues. The V end lost 1 base, the J end lost 0 bases, and 21 bases lay between the germline ends. The germline gives CDR1 KGHSH, CDR2 LQKENI. CDR3 in amino acids: CASSPLAPREPGMNTEAFF. The DNA for the CDR3 is TGTGCCAGCTCACCACTGGCCCCCCGGGAGCCTGGGATGAACACTGAAGCTTTCTTT.

The chain links TRBV14 to TRBJ2-1, with 7 nucleotides matching TRBD2. Unmatched junction bases numbered 4, after V lost 1 base and J lost 10 bases. Germline assignment: CDR1 SGHDN and CDR2 FVKESK. This CDR3 spans 13 amino acids. CDR3 DNA: TGTGCCAGCAGCCAAGGACTAGCATGGGAGCAGTTCTTC. Its translation is CASSQGLAWEQFF. Using reference TRBV14 and TRBJ2-1 for the parts outside the CDR3, the full variable domain is EAGVTQFPSHSVIEKGQTVTLRCDPISGHDNLYWYRRVMGKEIKFLLHFVKESKQDESGMPNNRFLAERTGGTYSTLKVQPAELEDSGVYFCASSQGLAWEQFFGPGTRLTVL.

The V gene is TRBV29-1, the J gene TRBJ1-2; D is unclear. Per the germline V gene, CDR1 is SQVTM and CDR2 is ANQGSEA. CDR3 length equals 11 residues. The V end lost 6 bases, the J end lost 7 bases, and 12 bases lay between the germline ends. DNA of the CDR3: TGCAGCGTCGCCCGGGAGGGTGGCTACACCTTC. Its translation: CSVAREGGYTF.

This clone showed up just once. The chain links TRBV27 to TRBJ2-5, with D perhaps TRBD1 (5 bases). Germline lookup yields CDR1 MNHEY and CDR2 SMNVEV (reference sequence). This CDR3 has 15 residues. V shed 5 bases and J shed 2 bases, with 15 bases lying between them. DNA for the CDR3: TGTGCCAGCAGTCCGTACACAGGCCCGCAAGAGACCCAGTACTTC. It codes for CASSPYTGPQETQYF.

J is TRBJ1-2 and V is TRBV29-1, with 7 bases that match TRBD1. The CDR3 is 13 residues long. V trimming: 6 bases; J trimming: 2 bases; junction bases outside the gene matches: 6. Germline V gene data show CDR1 as SQVTM and CDR2 as ANQGSEA. The DNA of the CDR3 is TGCAGCGTGGATATGGGACAGAACTATGGCTACACCTTC. It codes for CSVDMGQNYGYTF. Using reference TRBV29-1 and TRBJ1-2 for the parts outside the CDR3, the full variable domain is SAVISQKPSRDICQRGTSLTIQCQVDSQVTMMFWYRQQPGQSLTLIATANQGSEATYESGFVIDKFPISRPNLTFSTLTVSNMSPEDSSIYLCSVDMGQNYGYTFGSGTRLTVV.

The rearrangement uses TRBV19 and TRBJ2-7; D may be TRBD2 (7 bases). The CDR3 loop spans 15 amino acids. Germline loops: CDR1 LNHDA, CDR2 SQIVND (reference sequence). The V end lost 4 bases, the J end lost 0 bases, and 13 bases lay between the germline ends. The CDR3 loop reads CASSTGDYLSYEQYF. In DNA, the CDR3 is TGTGCCAGTAGTACAGGGGACTACCTCTCCTACGAGCAGTACTTC.

The chain recombines TRBV7-6 with TRBJ2-3; 9 nucleotides agree with TRBD1. The CDR3 sequence is 16 residues long. Germline V gene lookup returns CDR1 SGHVS and CDR2 FNYEAQ. V was clipped by 5 bases and J by 4 bases; unmatched bases: 10. The CDR3 spells CASSPKRGQGSDTQYF. CDR3 sequence (DNA): TGTGCCAGCAGCCCAAAGCGGGGACAGGGTTCAGATACGCAGTATTTT. Looking up the rest from reference TRBV7-6 and TRBJ2-3 gives the full variable domain: GAGVSQSPRYKVTKRGQDVALRCDPISGHVSLYWYRQALGQGPEFLTYFNYEAQQDKSGLPNDRFSAERPEGSISTLTIQRTEQRDSAMYRCASSPKRGQGSDTQYFGPGTRLTVL.

This rearrangement joins TRBV6-5 to TRBJ2-7; 8 nucleotides line up with TRBD1. Trimming at V came to 5 bases and at J to 6 bases, leaving 12 bases not matched to a gene. The CDR3 has 15 residues. Germline V lookup: CDR1 MNHEY, CDR2 SVGAGI. The CDR3 nucleotides read TGTGCCAGCAGTCCACGGACAGGGTTATTAGTCGAGCAGTACTTC. Amino acid sequence: CASSPRTGLLVEQYF.

V is TRBV30 and J is TRBJ2-3; D is ambiguous. Trimming removed 3 bases from V and 9 bases from J, with 7 bases in between. CDR1 GTSNPN and CDR2 SVGIG come from the germline V gene (reference sequence). CDR3 size: 10 residues. CDR3 sequence (DNA): TGTGCCTGGAGACGGCGGACGCAGTATTTT. Translating gives CAWRRRTQYF. Complete variable domain (other parts from reference TRBV30 and TRBJ2-3): SQTIHQWPATLVQPVGSPLSLECTVEGTSNPNLYWYRQAAGRGLQLLFYSVGIGQISSEVPQNLSASRPQDRQFILSSKKLLLSDSGFYLCAWRRRTQYFGPGTRLTVL.

The J gene is TRBJ1-1, the V gene TRBV4-1; tentatively, D is TRBD1 (5 bases). V was shortened by 5 bases and J by 1 base, with 20 bases between the two germline ends. The CDR3 loop spans 17 amino acids. The V gene's germline CDR1 is MGHRA and CDR2 YSYEKL. The CDR3 DNA is TGCGCCAGCAGCGTTGGTTGGGGGGTGGTGGGGAACACTGAAGCTTTCTTT. It yields the protein CASSVGWGVVGNTEAFF.

This clone was seen just once. The rearrangement uses TRBV27 and TRBJ2-7; perhaps TRBD2 as D (5 bases). V was shortened by 5 bases and J by 3 bases, with 20 bases between the two germline ends. Per the germline V gene, CDR1 is MNHEY and CDR2 is SMNVEV (reference sequence). This CDR3 region has 16 residues. CDR3: CASSPAGSRSNYEQYF. The CDR3 DNA follows: TGTGCCAGCAGTCCGGCGGGTTCACGTTCGAACTACGAGCAGTACTTC.

The chain has TRBV12-5 and TRBJ2-5; TRBD1 aligns across 8 bases. V was pared by 2 bases and J by 0 bases, with 11 bases of the junction left unmatched. The CDR3 has 18 amino acids. Germline V lookup: CDR1 LGHNT, CDR2 FRNRAP. The CDR3 reads CASGLTQPGQAYQETQYF. CDR3 nucleotide sequence: TGTGCTAGTGGTTTGACCCAACCGGGACAGGCGTACCAAGAGACCCAGTACTTC.

The chain combines TRBV7-2 with TRBJ2-1, with D perhaps TRBD1 (6 bases). Germline V gene sequence: CDR1 SGHTA, CDR2 FQGNSA. This CDR3 has 17 residues. The V gene lost 4 bases and the J gene lost 2 bases, with 18 bases spanning the gap. This chain's CDR3 is CASSSTRGKGTYNEQFF. Written as DNA, the CDR3 is TGTGCCAGCAGCTCGACAAGGGGGAAAGGGACCTACAATGAGCAGTTCTTC.

The chain recombines TRBV29-1 with TRBJ2-3, with 9 positions matching TRBD1. The CDR3 is 15 amino acids. CDR1 and CDR2 from the germline V gene are SQVTM and ANQGSEA. J lost 12 bases, V lost 6 bases, and 19 bases had no gene match. In DNA form, the CDR3 reads TGCAGCGTGTGGGGGGACAGGGAGCGCCTCGGGGCACAGTATTTT. This encodes CSVWGDRERLGAQYF.

The V call is TRBV10-1, the J call TRBJ2-2; 11 nucleotides agree with TRBD1. The V gene's germline CDR1 is WNHNN and CDR2 SYGVQD (reference sequence). With 3 bases clipped from V and 6 bases from J, the junction kept 3 bases outside the gene matches. This CDR3 is built from 15 residues. The CDR3: CASSDGQGAPGELFF. The DNA of the CDR3 is TGCGCCAGCAGTGATGGACAGGGGGCGCCCGGGGAGCTGTTTTTT.

The rearrangement joins TRBV28 to TRBJ2-3; TRBD2 aligns across 9 bases. This CDR3 spans 14 amino acids. Germline V gene data show CDR1 as MDHEN and CDR2 as SYDVKM. The V segment lost 7 bases and the J segment 6 bases; nucleotides outside the gene matches: 8. The CDR3 protein is CASIPSLAGDTQYF. CDR3 nucleotide sequence: TGTGCCAGCATTCCATCACTAGCGGGCGATACGCAGTATTTT. The variable domain in full, with the rest retrieved from reference TRBV28 and TRBJ2-3, is DVKVTQSSRYLVKRTGEKVFLECVQDMDHENMFWYRQDPGLGLRLIYFSYDVKMKEKGDIPEGYSVSREKKERFSLILESASTNQTSMYLCASIPSLAGDTQYFGPGTRLTVL.

The rearrangement links TRBV28 to TRBJ1-4, with D possibly matching TRBD1 (5 bases). Germline V gives CDR1 MDHEN, CDR2 SYDVKM. V lost 3 bases, J lost 7 bases, and 15 bases lay in between. The CDR3 loop spans 15 amino acids. The CDR3 sequence: CASSFPGRVGEKLFF. Here the CDR3 DNA reads TGTGCCAGCAGTTTTCCAGGCAGGGTCGGTGAAAAACTGTTTTTT.

This clone was counted once. The chain has TRBV11-2 and TRBJ2-3, with D possibly TRBD2 on 5 matching bases. Deletions cut 1 base from V and 5 bases from J, with 16 bases between. CDR3 length: 16 residues. CDR1 is SGHAT, CDR2 FQNNGV, per germline. The CDR3 nucleotides are TGTGCCAGCAGCTTAGGTAACGGCAGGACTGTAGATACGCAGTATTTT. Translation: CASSLGNGRTVDTQYF.

This sequence joins TRBV2 and TRBJ2-7, with TRBD1 matching 7 bases. This CDR3 comprises 14 residues. CDR1 is SNHLY, CDR2 FYNNEI, per germline. Losses at the gene ends were 3 bases for V and 1 base for J; bases not matched to a gene: 3. The CDR3 DNA is TGTGCCAGCAGTGAGAGACAGGGTTCCTACGAGCAGTACTTC. Translating it yields CASSERQGSYEQYF.

The V gene is TRBV18, the J gene TRBJ2-7; the match to TRBD2 covers 9 bases. Germline-derived CDR1 and CDR2 are KGHSH and LQKENI. CDR3 length: 16 amino acids. V was pared by 5 bases and J by 0 bases, with 8 bases of the junction left unmatched. The DNA for the CDR3 is TGTGCCAGCTCAGTACTTAGCGGGAGAGACTCCTACGAGCAGTACTTC. Translation gives CASSVLSGRDSYEQYF.

V is TRBV18 and J is TRBJ1-3, with D hard to call. Deletions cut 4 bases from V and 2 bases from J, with 12 bases between. CDR1 and CDR2 from the germline V gene are KGHSH and LQKENI. This CDR3 has 15 amino acids. CDR3 in amino acids: CASSLFPATGNTIYF. The CDR3 coding sequence is TGTGCCAGCTCACTCTTCCCAGCGACTGGAAACACCATATATTTT.

The rearrangement joins TRBV4-1 to TRBJ1-4; 7 bases line up with TRBD1. Germline V gene sequence: CDR1 MGHRA, CDR2 YSYEKL. The J segment lost 7 bases and the V segment lost 0 bases, leaving 8 bases of the junction unmatched. The CDR3 is 16 residues long. The CDR3 coding sequence is TGCGCCAGCAGCCAAGATCCCGACAGGGCGAGTGAAAAACTGTTTTTT. Its translation: CASSQDPDRASEKLFF.

The chain employs TRBV7-3 and TRBJ1-2; 9 nucleotides agree with TRBD1. J gave up 8 bases and V 5 bases, and 6 bases lay outside the gene matches. The germline gives CDR1 SGHTA, CDR2 FQGTGA. The CDR3 consists of 13 residues. Written as DNA, the CDR3 is TGTGCCAGCAGCCCACAACAGGGGGCGGGCTACACCTTC. Residues: CASSPQQGAGYTF.

The V gene is TRBV5-4, the J gene TRBJ1-2; 8 bases are shared with TRBD1. Germline values: CDR1 SGHNT, CDR2 YYREEE (reference sequence). The CDR3 spans 15 residues. The junction had 9 bases not matched to a gene; V was cut back by 4 bases and J by 4 bases. The CDR3 sequence is CASSQGQVVRYGYTF. The CDR3 nucleotides are TGTGCCAGCAGCCAGGGACAGGTTGTTCGCTATGGCTACACCTTC.

This chain connects TRBV4-2 to TRBJ2-3, with TRBD2 identical over 10 bases. This CDR3 region has 17 residues. Unmatched junction bases numbered 10, after V lost 5 bases and J lost 2 bases. The V gene's germline CDR1 is LGHNA and CDR2 YNFKEQ. CDR3 loop: CASSLQVAGGATDTQYF. CDR3 DNA: TGTGCCAGCAGCTTGCAGGTAGCGGGAGGCGCCACAGATACGCAGTATTTT.